This record covers a single T cell receptor beta chain. CDR3 length equals 14 residues. V lost 1 base and J 6 bases, leaving 13 bases between the germline ends. Germline CDR1 and CDR2: SEHNR and FQNEAQ (reference sequence). These data come from a study of blood T cell repertoires in COVID-19. Per the original data handling: Nucleated cell counts were estimated from reference gene primer amplification. Sequencing was performed with immunoSEQ multiplex PCR; in TCRdb, only in-frame clones are kept and a portion is missing. That table gives V, J and clone size, and the DNA gave D and trimming. The table includes around 450,000 clones, around 89% detected once.

Sequenced: peripheral blood. This TCR derives from a young woman with acute or convalescent COVID-19. The chain joins TRBV7-9 to TRBJ2-7, with a possible D match to TRBD1 (6 bases). This CDR3 reads CASSLDRDLGEQYF. Here the CDR3 DNA reads TGTGCCAGCAGCTTAGACAGGGATTTGGGCGAGCAGTACTTC. Variable domain in full (rest from reference TRBV7-9 and TRBJ2-7): DTGVSQNPRHKITKRGQNVTFRCDPISEHNRLYWYRQTLGQGPEFLTYFQNEAQLEKSRLLSDRFSAERPKGSFSTLEIQRTEQGDSAMYLCASSLDRDLGEQYFGPGTRLTVT.